This TCR beta chain was identified in a study of response to subunit inactivated influenza vaccine. Study-level results: After each seasonal influenza vaccination, few new T cells are recruited, the authors suggested.

CDR1 MNHEY and CDR2 SVGAGI come from the germline V gene. The junction had 7 bases not matched to a gene; V was cut back by 4 bases and J by 3 bases. CDR3 length: 15 amino acids. As regards this clonotype: Its cognate antigen is unknown.

MiXCR, run by TCRdb on the RT-PCR reads, gives a single entry per CDR3 protein. The sample yields hundreds of thousands of distinct CDR3 sequences, around 25% seen once. Sequencing used CD4+ T cells sorted from PBMCs, obtained 4 to 6 days after vaccination. The receptor was isolated from a man aged 50 to 59 who received an inactivated influenza vaccine. V usage is TRBV6-5 and J usage is TRBJ2-7; 9 bases are shared with TRBD2. The CDR3 DNA follows: TGTGCCAGCAGTTTGCCTAGCGGGGCCCTCTACGAGCAGTACTTC. It codes for CASSLPSGALYEQYF.